Following are 7 T cell receptor beta chains from one sample sequenced in a study of cytomegalovirus exposure and HLA in healthy donors. Amplification used 60 Vbeta primers and 13 Jbeta primers. Some clones are missing from TCRdb's copy, which holds only in-frame ones; the method was immunoSEQ multiplex PCR. The table has more than 100,000 clones, 65% to 75% seen once; the top ten hold 5.8%. Sequenced input: PBMCs. The receptors derive from a woman aged 45-65 years in good health and CMV-seropositive.

V usage is TRBV5-1 and J usage is TRBJ2-3; a weak D match, TRBD2 (5 bases). Germline CDR1 and CDR2: SGHRS and YFSETQ. The CDR3 runs to 16 residues. V lost 5 bases, J lost 0 bases, and 16 bases lay in between. The CDR3 sequence is CASSLGRGLSTDTQYF. The CDR3 DNA sequence: TGCGCCAGCAGTTTAGGGCGAGGGTTAAGCACAGATACGCAGTATTTT.

This clone turned up a few times. The V gene is TRBV6-1, the J gene TRBJ1-3; no clear D gene. The CDR3 totals 15 residues. Trimming removed 0 bases from V and 1 base from J, with 7 bases in between. In germline, CDR1 is MNHNS, CDR2 SASEGT. Here the CDR3 DNA reads TGTGCCAGCAGTGAAGCGGAGATTTCTGGAAACACCATATATTTT. Translated, it gives CASSEAEISGNTIYF.

The chain uses TRBV27 and TRBJ2-3, with D maybe TRBD1 (6 bases). Trimming stripped 3 bases from V and 2 bases from J, with 15 bases between. Germline CDR1 is MNHEY and CDR2 is SMNVEV (reference sequence). This CDR3 is built from 16 residues. The CDR3 coding sequence is TGTGCCAGCAGTTTCTCGGACAGATTTTCCACAGATACGCAGTATTTT. Protein sequence: CASSFSDRFSTDTQYF.

CDR3 residues: CATNTGTDYGYTF. The CDR3 nucleotides are TGTGCCACCAACACCGGGACAGACTATGGCTACACCTTC. The chain employs TRBV10-3 and TRBJ1-2; 7 bases are a match to TRBD1. Looked up from germline, CDR1 is ENHRY and CDR2 is SYGVKD. This CDR3 region has 13 residues. J was trimmed by 3 bases and V by 10 bases; bases with no gene match: 8.

The chain links TRBV14 to TRBJ2-7, with TRBD2 matching over 7 bases. The V and J ends lost 4 bases and 5 bases, in that order; junction bases with no gene match: 5. The germline V gene encodes CDR1 SGHDN and CDR2 FVKESK. This CDR3 is 13 amino acids long. The CDR3, as DNA: TGTGCCAGCAGCCCTCGACTAGCTGACGAGCAGTACTTC. It translates to CASSPRLADEQYF.

The chain recombines TRBV19 with TRBJ1-2, with D perhaps TRBD1 (5 bases). CDR1 is LNHDA and CDR2 is SQIVND in the germline V gene (reference sequence). The ends were cut back, 5 bases at V and 0 bases at J, with 10 bases in the middle. The CDR3 is 14 amino acids. The CDR3 region is CASSGAGSNYGYTF. The CDR3 DNA reads as TGTGCCAGTAGTGGGGCGGGATCTAACTATGGCTACACCTTC.

The chain is built from TRBV6-6 and TRBJ2-5, with unresolved D. The last part of the DNA fits TRBJ2-7 better; the J call may be wrong. This CDR3 contains 12 residues. Germline V gene data show CDR1 as MNHNY and CDR2 as SVGAGI (reference sequence). CDR3 loop: CASSPLTYEQYF. The CDR3 DNA reads as TGTGCCAGCAGCCCGCTTACCTACGAGCAGTACTTC.